The 29 T cell receptor beta chains in this list originate from one sample, sequenced in a study of cytomegalovirus exposure and HLA in healthy donors. Profiling relied on immunoSEQ multiplex PCR, and the TCRdb table lists in-frame clones only, not all of them. The data contain 240,000 or so clones, approximately 84% of them seen just once; the ten biggest clones take up around 1.2%. Material for sequencing was PBMCs. The receptor source for this set is a woman aged 25 to 39 in good health and CMV-seropositive.

This clone was seen more than once but under ten times. The gene calls are TRBV30 and TRBJ2-3; TRBD2 aligns across 9 bases. Germline V gene lookup returns CDR1 GTSNPN and CDR2 SVGIG (reference sequence). The CDR3 is 16 amino acids. The trim removed 1 base at V and 2 bases at J, leaving 7 bases unmatched. The CDR3 nucleotides read TGTGCCTGGAGTGCCGGGCTAGCGGGGCTCACAGATACGCAGTATTTT. Translation gives CAWSAGLAGLTDTQYF.

The chain links TRBV19 to TRBJ2-1; 10 nucleotides agree with TRBD1. V shed 5 bases, J shed 4 bases, and the junction held 5 bases outside the gene matches. CDR1 and CDR2 (germline): LNHDA, SQIVND (reference sequence). The CDR3 totals 15 residues. The CDR3 protein is CASSLTGGKYNEQFF. The CDR3 nucleotides are TGTGCCAGTAGTCTGACAGGGGGCAAATACAATGAGCAGTTCTTC.

The V gene is TRBV28, the J gene TRBJ2-6, with 7 bases identical to TRBD1. The germline gives CDR1 MDHEN, CDR2 SYDVKM. The CDR3 extends over 17 amino acids. V shed 8 bases and J 0 bases; nucleotides not matched to a gene: 10. The CDR3, as DNA: TGTGCCAGCGTTACGGCAGGGGGATACTCTGGGGCCAACGTCCTGACTTTC. Its protein product is CASVTAGGYSGANVLTF.

The J gene is TRBJ1-5, the V gene TRBV28; 7 bases match TRBD1. CDR1 is MDHEN, CDR2 SYDVKM, per germline. Germline trimming cut 5 bases from V and 2 bases from J; bases unmatched to any gene: 15. The CDR3 has 18 residues. CDR3: CASSLSSTGLDGNQPQHF. CDR3 sequence (DNA): TGTGCCAGCAGTCTTAGTTCGACAGGGTTGGATGGCAATCAGCCCCAGCATTTT.

This chain links TRBV27 with TRBJ2-5; TRBD1 matches 10 bases. This CDR3 has 19 amino acids. CDR1 is MNHEY, CDR2 SMNVEV, per germline (reference sequence). V was pared by 2 bases and J by 5 bases, with 17 bases of the junction left unmatched. CDR3 bases: TGTGCCAGCAGTTTAAGAGGGACAGGGGTAGGAACTAGCAGGGAGACCCAGTACTTC. It codes for CASSLRGTGVGTSRETQYF.

The chain is built from TRBV5-1 and TRBJ2-5, with 14 bases fitting TRBD2. V shed 0 bases and J 5 bases; nucleotides not matched to a gene: 3. Looked up from germline, CDR1 is SGHRS and CDR2 is YFSETQ. CDR3 length equals 16 residues. CDR3 sequence reads: CASSLVGLAGAETQYF. CDR3 DNA sequence: TGCGCCAGCAGCTTGGTGGGACTAGCGGGAGCGGAGACCCAGTACTTC.

The J gene is TRBJ2-4, the V gene TRBV29-1, with D hard to call. The germline V gene encodes CDR1 SQVTM and CDR2 ANQGSEA. There are 15 residues in the CDR3. Trimming left V 4 bases short and J 5 bases short, with 18 bases between. This CDR3 reads CSVVKTGLGENIQYF. DNA for the CDR3: TGCAGCGTTGTGAAGACCGGCTTAGGAGAAAACATTCAGTACTTC.

The rearrangement joins TRBV5-1 to TRBJ2-7; 7 nucleotides align to TRBD2. CDR1 SGHRS and CDR2 YFSETQ come from the germline V gene. Losses at the gene ends were 8 bases for V and 5 bases for J; bases not matched to a gene: 16. The CDR3 covers 15 residues. The CDR3 nucleotides read TGCGCCAGTACCTCGGACGGGGGAGGGCCTAACGAGCAGTACTTC. Protein: CASTSDGGGPNEQYF.

The chain combines TRBV29-1 with TRBJ2-1; TRBD2 matches 11 bases. CDR1 SQVTM and CDR2 ANQGSEA come from the germline V gene. J gave up 4 bases and V 6 bases, and 8 bases lay outside the gene matches. The CDR3 is made up of 15 amino acids. This CDR3 is CSVAGTSGHYNEQFF. In nucleotides, the CDR3 is TGCAGCGTCGCCGGGACTAGCGGACATTACAATGAGCAGTTCTTC.

This clone was recorded at least ten times. The chain carries TRBV6-5 and TRBJ2-2; 9 nucleotides line up with TRBD2. The germline gives CDR1 MNHEY, CDR2 SVGAGI. The CDR3 loop spans 13 amino acids. V shed 6 bases, J shed 7 bases, and the junction held 3 bases outside the gene matches. The CDR3 protein is CASSPSGIGELFF. CDR3 DNA: TGTGCCAGCAGCCCTAGCGGGATCGGGGAGCTGTTTTTT.

The V and J genes are TRBV5-1 and TRBJ2-3; 8 bases agree with TRBD2. Germline V gene lookup returns CDR1 SGHRS and CDR2 YFSETQ. The CDR3 totals 17 residues. After removal of 4 bases from V and 4 bases from J, the junction contained 14 bases not matched to a gene. The CDR3 nucleotides are TGCGCCAGCAGCCCATCAGCGGGAGCCTTCCCCGCAGATACGCAGTATTTT. This gives the protein CASSPSAGAFPADTQYF.

The V and J genes are TRBV10-3 and TRBJ2-3; 7 nucleotides agree with TRBD2. The germline CDR1 and CDR2 sequences are ENHRY and SYGVKD. The CDR3 totals 15 residues. V trimming: 4 bases; J trimming: 2 bases; junction bases outside the gene matches: 6. The DNA for the CDR3 is TGTGCCATCAGTGTGCCTAGCGGCAACACAGATACGCAGTATTTT. This translates into CAISVPSGNTDTQYF.

V usage is TRBV11-2 and J usage is TRBJ2-1, with 14 nucleotides matching TRBD2. The germline V gene encodes CDR1 SGHAT and CDR2 FQNNGV. With 4 bases clipped from V and 7 bases from J, the junction kept 6 bases outside the gene matches. CDR3 length: 16 residues. CDR3 sequence reads: CASSSGLAGERNEQFF. CDR3 coding DNA: TGTGCCAGCAGCTCGGGACTAGCGGGAGAAAGGAATGAGCAGTTCTTC.

The chain uses TRBV27 and TRBJ2-7, with a weak D call TRBD1 (5 bases). This CDR3 is built from 12 residues. Germline CDR1 MNHEY, CDR2 SMNVEV (reference sequence). Trimming shortened V by 8 bases and J by 6 bases, and 14 bases separated the two germline ends. CDR3 amino acids: CASGFQGVEQYF. Written as DNA, the CDR3 is TGTGCCAGCGGATTCCAGGGCGTCGAGCAGTACTTC.

This rearrangement joins TRBV27 to TRBJ1-1, with 7 bases aligning to TRBD1. Germline V gene data show CDR1 as MNHEY and CDR2 as SMNVEV (reference sequence). This CDR3 region has 15 residues. V was clipped by 5 bases and J by 3 bases; unmatched bases: 9. CDR3 in DNA: TGTGCCAGCAGTACCTTTACCAGGGGGGACACTGAAGCTTTCTTT. This translates into CASSTFTRGDTEAFF.

The V call is TRBV2, the J call TRBJ1-2; TRBD1 matches at 8 bases. The CDR3 has 13 amino acids. J was trimmed by 3 bases and V by 4 bases; bases with no gene match: 1. CDR1 is SNHLY and CDR2 is FYNNEI in the germline V gene. The CDR3: CASSGQGYYGYTF. CDR3 nucleotide sequence: TGTGCCAGCAGTGGACAGGGGTACTATGGCTACACCTTC.

This chain joins TRBV12-5 and TRBJ2-1; 8 nucleotides align to TRBD2. The CDR3 is made up of 15 amino acids. V was clipped by 7 bases and J by 8 bases; unmatched bases: 13. Germline loops: CDR1 LGHNT, CDR2 FRNRAP. CDR3 sequence: CASAEAGAAGDEQFF. In DNA, the CDR3 is TGTGCTAGTGCAGAAGCGGGGGCAGCGGGGGATGAGCAGTTCTTC.

This chain connects TRBV5-1 to TRBJ2-3, with 10 positions matching TRBD1. V lost 4 bases, J lost 2 bases, and 4 bases stayed unmatched. The V gene's germline CDR1 is SGHRS and CDR2 YFSETQ. The CDR3 has 15 amino acids. The CDR3 reads CASSRDRGDTDTQYF. The CDR3 coding sequence is TGCGCCAGCAGCAGGGACAGGGGAGACACAGATACGCAGTATTTT. Drawing the rest from reference TRBV5-1 and TRBJ2-3, the complete variable domain is KAGVTQTPRYLIKTRGQQVTLSCSPISGHRSVSWYQQTPGQGLQFLFEYFSETQRNKGNFPGRFSGRQFSNSRSEMNVSTLELGDSALYLCASSRDRGDTDTQYFGPGTRLTVL.

The chain couples TRBV19 to TRBJ1-2; 7 nucleotides agree with TRBD1. J lost 4 bases, V lost 6 bases, and 5 bases had no gene match. CDR3 length equals 13 residues. Per germline, CDR1 LNHDA and CDR2 SQIVND (reference sequence). CDR3 protein: CASSRGQFYGYTF. In DNA, the CDR3 is TGTGCCAGTAGCCGGGGACAGTTCTATGGCTACACCTTC.

The V gene is TRBV28, the J gene TRBJ1-5; 7 nucleotides match TRBD1. Germline trimming cut 2 bases from V and 2 bases from J; bases unmatched to any gene: 3. The length of the CDR3 is 15 residues. CDR1 is MDHEN, CDR2 SYDVKM, per germline. CDR3 protein: CASSLPTGGNQPQHF. The CDR3 DNA reads as TGTGCCAGCAGTTTACCTACAGGGGGCAATCAGCCCCAGCATTTT.

The rearrangement joins TRBV18 to TRBJ2-3; 9 nucleotides match TRBD2. The CDR3 covers 17 residues. Germline CDR1 and CDR2: KGHSH and LQKENI. Trimming at V came to 0 bases and at J to 2 bases, leaving 6 bases not matched to a gene. CDR3 residues: CASSPPLAGTHTDTQYF. Here the CDR3 DNA reads TGTGCCAGCTCACCACCTCTAGCGGGAACCCACACAGATACGCAGTATTTT.

A note on this clone: This CDR3 is also generated by other DNA sequences in the sample. This chain uses TRBV2 with TRBJ2-2; 9 bases are shared with TRBD1. Germline-derived CDR1 and CDR2 are SNHLY and FYNNEI. V gave up 5 bases and J gave up 4 bases; unmatched junction bases: 2. The CDR3 runs to 14 residues. The CDR3 bases are TGTGCCAGCAGTTTGGACAGGGGCACCGGGGAGCTGTTTTTT. Translated: CASSLDRGTGELFF.

This sequence joins TRBV5-4 and TRBJ2-7, with 8 nucleotides matching TRBD2. Per the germline V gene, CDR1 is SGHNT and CDR2 is YYREEE (reference sequence). The junction had 15 bases not matched to a gene; V was cut back by 4 bases and J by 0 bases. The CDR3 is made up of 18 amino acids. CDR3 DNA sequence: TGTGCCAGCAGCCCCGGGGTTAGCGGGACCCTCCTCTCCTACGAGCAGTACTTC. As protein: CASSPGVSGTLLSYEQYF.

J is TRBJ1-2 and V is TRBV7-6, with TRBD1 as a possible D gene (6 bases). CDR1 and CDR2 (germline): SGHVS, FNYEAQ. V was trimmed by 4 bases and J by 6 bases, leaving 9 bases between them. This CDR3 has 12 residues. The CDR3 DNA reads as TGTGCCAGCAGCTACTCAGGGGATGGCTACACCTTC. Its protein product is CASSYSGDGYTF.

This chain connects TRBV10-3 to TRBJ1-5; a weak D match, TRBD1 (6 bases). V dropped 0 bases and J dropped 5 bases, with 17 bases sitting between them. The CDR3 consists of 17 residues. CDR1 is ENHRY, CDR2 SYGVKD, per germline. As DNA, the CDR3 is TGTGCCATCAGTGAGTCGACGGGGGGCGTATCTTATCAGCCCCAGCATTTT. As protein: CAISESTGGVSYQPQHF.

This chain uses TRBV6-6 with TRBJ2-5; a possible D gene is TRBD2 (5 bases). The CDR3 runs to 13 residues. CDR1 and CDR2 (germline): MNHNY, SVGAGI (reference sequence). Trimming stripped 2 bases from V and 4 bases from J, with 8 bases between. The chain's CDR3 is CASSYRAGETQYF. The DNA of the CDR3 is TGTGCCAGCAGTTACCGGGCGGGAGAGACCCAGTACTTC.

The chain uses TRBV30 and TRBJ1-1, with 11 bases aligning to TRBD1. After removal of 5 bases from V and 6 bases from J, the junction contained 20 bases not matched to a gene. In germline, CDR1 is GTSNPN, CDR2 SVGIG (reference sequence). The CDR3 length is 18 residues. The CDR3 reads CAWAVPYRDRGKVAEAFF. The CDR3 region has the DNA TGTGCCTGGGCAGTCCCTTACCGGGACAGGGGGAAGGTCGCTGAAGCTTTCTTT. Looking up the rest from reference TRBV30 and TRBJ1-1 gives the full variable domain: SQTIHQWPATLVQPVGSPLSLECTVEGTSNPNLYWYRQAAGRGLQLLFYSVGIGQISSEVPQNLSASRPQDRQFILSSKKLLLSDSGFYLCAWAVPYRDRGKVAEAFFGQGTRLTVV.

The chain couples TRBV10-3 to TRBJ2-5; maybe TRBD1 (5 bases). The CDR3 has 16 amino acids. Per the germline V gene, CDR1 is ENHRY and CDR2 is SYGVKD. The V gene lost 6 bases and the J gene lost 2 bases, with 19 bases spanning the gap. The CDR3 region is CAIRPDLHGQQETQYF. CDR3 nucleotide sequence: TGTGCCATCAGACCCGACCTCCATGGACAACAAGAGACCCAGTACTTC.

V and J are TRBV7-8 and TRBJ2-7; 11 nucleotides agree with TRBD2. Trimming took 2 bases from V and 2 from J; bases not matched to a gene: 8. Germline V gene data show CDR1 as SGHVS and CDR2 as FQNEAQ. The CDR3 is 17 amino acids. The CDR3 DNA reads TGTGCCAGCAGCTTACCGAGGACTAGCGGGTCTACCTACGAGCAGTACTTC. Protein: CASSLPRTSGSTYEQYF.